One T cell receptor beta chain is described in this entry. The Seattle site enrolled patients during active infection and followed them longitudinally. The CDR3 contains 14 residues. V gave up 4 bases and J gave up 6 bases, with 14 bases separating them. CDR1 is ENHRY, CDR2 SYGVKD, per germline. This sample is part of a study of blood T cell repertoires in COVID-19. Study-level background: Whether acute or convalescent, the COVID-19 samples came from the United States, Italy and Spain. Sources were T cells, B-cell-depleted T cells, or PBMCs; the material itself was cDNA or gDNA.

Original processing methods: Cell counts per sample came from amplifying reference gene primers. Generated by immunoSEQ multiplex PCR, the TCRdb table keeps only in-frame clones and is missing some. Clone size and V and J calls were adopted from that table, with D and trimming inferred from the DNA. Of roughly 290,000 clones listed, 80% to 85% are singletons. Input material: peripheral blood. The chain combines TRBV10-3 with TRBJ2-3, with a tentative D call TRBD2 (6 bases). This TCR derives from a person aged 65 to 79 with COVID-19, enrolled during active disease. CDR3 sequence: CAISGLRDGDTQYF. For the CDR3, the DNA is TGTGCCATCAGTGGTTTGCGGGATGGTGATACGCAGTATTTT.